The text below deals with one T cell receptor (beta chain). The antigen remains unidentified. Repertoires were generated with immunoSEQ multiplex PCR, while TCRdb's copy carries only in-frame clones and drops some. The sample shows around 130,000 clones, around 90% of them seen only once. The data originate from a study of CD4+ T cells in melanoma. Overall study findings and caveats: Reportedly, melanoma neoantigen-specific CD4+ T cells showed varied differentiation states. CD8+ T cell, macrophage and B cell function reportedly correlated with neoantigen-specific CD4+ T cells.

Germline lookup yields CDR1 SGHRS and CDR2 YFSETQ. V was shortened by 4 bases and J by 10 bases, with 20 bases between the two germline ends. The CDR3 loop spans 14 amino acids. The chain employs TRBV5-1 and TRBJ1-1; no reliable D call. This receptor was taken from a human donor with melanoma. The CDR3 spells CASSAQLDSRGAFF. For the CDR3, the DNA is TGCGCCAGCAGCGCACAACTTGATTCCCGGGGAGCTTTCTTT.